Below, 8 T cell receptor beta chains from the same sample are listed, as sequenced in a study of cytotoxic CD8 clonotypes in ibrutinib-treated CLL. The protocol was immunoSEQ multiplex PCR, while the TCRdb copy is restricted to in-frame clones and leaves out a portion. The repertoire includes 150,000 or so clones, roughly 80% of them detected once, and around a quarter sits in the top ten. The sequences come from PBMCs, collected after 12 months of ibrutinib treatment. These receptors all stem from a human donor with chronic lymphocytic leukemia.

The chain links TRBV19 to TRBJ1-5; TRBD1 matches at 8 bases. Germline lookup yields CDR1 LNHDA and CDR2 SQIVND (reference sequence). The CDR3 has 15 amino acids. V shed 7 bases and J 3 bases; nucleotides not matched to a gene: 8. CDR3 sequence reads: CASTHRGRNNQPQHF. The CDR3 DNA reads TGTGCCAGTACCCACAGGGGGAGGAACAATCAGCCCCAGCATTTT.

V usage is TRBV7-9 and J usage is TRBJ1-6; D might be TRBD1 (6 bases). CDR3 length: 15 residues. CDR1 and CDR2 (germline): SEHNR, FQNEAQ (reference sequence). The V gene lost 5 bases and the J gene lost 10 bases, with 18 bases spanning the gap. This CDR3 reads CASSGTPGVKSPLHF. The CDR3 region has the DNA TGTGCCAGCAGCGGGACGCCAGGGGTGAAATCACCCCTCCACTTT. Looking up the rest from reference TRBV7-9 and TRBJ1-6 gives the full variable domain: DTGVSQNPRHKITKRGQNVTFRCDPISEHNRLYWYRQTLGQGPEFLTYFQNEAQLEKSRLLSDRFSAERPKGSFSTLEIQRTEQGDSAMYLCASSGTPGVKSPLHFGNGTRLTVT.

The chain carries TRBV5-5 and TRBJ2-7; D call uncertain. CDR1 and CDR2 (germline): SGHKS, YYEKEE (reference sequence). Trimming took off 0 bases at V and 4 bases at J, with 11 bases between the two ends. This CDR3 contains 14 residues. DNA for the CDR3: TGTGCCAGCAGCTTGGAGGGCATCGGTTACGAGCAGTACTTC. This encodes CASSLEGIGYEQYF.

The chain carries TRBV7-8 and TRBJ1-5, with D possibly TRBD1 on 5 matching bases. The CDR3 sequence is 15 residues long. V gave up 2 bases and J gave up 3 bases, with 11 bases separating them. CDR1 and CDR2 from the germline V gene are SGHVS and FQNEAQ. CDR3: CASSLKRQTNQPQHF. In DNA form, the CDR3 reads TGTGCCAGCAGCTTAAAACGACAGACCAATCAGCCCCAGCATTTT.

This chain links TRBV15 with TRBJ2-7, with a weak D call TRBD1 (6 bases). The CDR3 covers 14 residues. Trimming took 2 bases from V and 0 from J, leaving 8 bases between them. The germline V gene has CDR1 LNHNV and CDR2 YYDKDF (reference sequence). CDR3 loop: CATSRQGSSYEQYF. The DNA for the CDR3 is TGTGCCACCAGCAGACAGGGGAGCTCCTACGAGCAGTACTTC.

The chain recombines TRBV14 with TRBJ2-7; D tentatively reads TRBD1 or TRBD2 (5 bases each). The germline V gene has CDR1 SGHDN and CDR2 FVKESK. Trimming removed 0 bases at V and 5 bases at J, with 17 bases between. The CDR3 sequence is 16 residues long. CDR3 nucleotide sequence: TGTGCCAGCAGCCAAGAAGGGACGCGGAGGTGGAACGAGCAGTACTTC. It yields the protein CASSQEGTRRWNEQYF.

This clone came up a few times. V usage is TRBV25-1 and J usage is TRBJ1-5; 11 bases line up with TRBD1. V was clipped by 4 bases and J by 6 bases; unmatched bases: 2. The germline V gene encodes CDR1 MGHDK and CDR2 SYGVNS. The CDR3 is 14 amino acids. The CDR3 DNA follows: TGTGCCAGCAGTGGGACAGGGGGCGGTCAGCCCCAGCATTTT. Its protein product is CASSGTGGGQPQHF.

J is TRBJ1-5 and V is TRBV6-4; maybe TRBD1 (6 bases). V lost 2 bases, J lost 4 bases, and 21 bases lay in between. The germline V gene encodes CDR1 MRHNA and CDR2 SNTAGT. The CDR3 extends over 18 amino acids. CDR3 amino acids: CASSDIVGGAPLNQPQHF. CDR3 DNA: TGTGCCAGCAGTGACATCGTGGGGGGCGCGCCTTTGAATCAGCCCCAGCATTTT.